This T cell receptor (beta chain) appears in the sequencing data of a study of T cell responses to AZD1222 COVID-19 vaccine. Produced via immunoSEQ multiplex PCR; TCRdb's table is partial and in-frame only. Seen here are about 140,000 clones, 75% to 95% observed once, and the top ten hold around 2.7%. This CDR3 comprises 13 residues. Trimming shortened V by 5 bases and J by 7 bases, and 12 bases separated the two germline ends. The TCR originated in an adult in good health. The chain combines TRBV12-3 or TRBV12-4 with TRBJ1-5; D gene uncertain. The source was peripheral blood, collected on day 0 of AZD1222 vaccination. CDR3 sequence: CASSRAVDQPQHF. CDR3 bases: TGTGCCAGCAGTAGGGCAGTCGACCAGCCCCAGCATTTT.